This T cell receptor (beta chain) is from a study of beta chain features in type 1 diabetes (dated by TCRdb to the late 2010s). Concerning the study at large: No differences in mean age, gender distribution, total cell number or subset yield were found between patients and healthy donors. A total of roughly 99,000,000 sorted cells were examined across all samples, and the number of cells per subset was strongly correlated with RNA yield. The study compared TCRB repertoires of sorted circulating CD4+ T cell subsets between recently diagnosed type 1 diabetes patients and matched healthy donors. Whereas all 28 donors provided naive and central memory subsets, regulatory and stem cell-like memory subsets were isolated from just 8 patients and about eight healthy donors. General findings and caveats noted by the study authors: Type 1 diabetes patients showed a moderate but significant shortening of TCRB CDR3 length in all four CD4+ subsets. Because the HLA sub-analyses included only small numbers of individuals, any influence of HLA type on TCRB rearrangement was left unresolved. Shorter templates might be favored by PCR, yet because patient and control samples were amplified and corrected together, any such skew would affect both groups equally. Patients with type 1 diabetes made fewer insertions and deleted more nucleotides at VDJ recombination sites, implying thymic rearrangement abnormalities. Because cDNA was sequenced instead of genomic DNA, activated cells with high expression could be over-represented, although the groups did not differ in activation or CD3 levels. The naive, central memory and regulatory TCRB repertoires appeared to resemble one another more closely among patients than among healthy donors.

The CDR3 spans 16 residues, from the cysteine through the phenylalanine. The retained sequence is limited to the CDR3, 48 bases, with the frame set at the first base. Relative to germline, V is 0 bases shorter and J is 3 bases shorter, with 13 bases between their ends. From a lookup of the germline V gene, CDR1 and CDR2 are SGHRS and YFSETQ. About this clone itself: Its antigen specificity is not known. No much larger clone is present one base from it, and per-base qualities are unavailable.

All of the isolated RNA was reverse transcribed with the High Capacity cDNA Reverse Transcription Kit, so expressed TCRB transcripts were sequenced. Deep immunoSEQ sequencing was performed on naive, central memory and regulatory T cell samples, with an average of around 3.4 million total reads per sample. After sorted cells were lysed in RLT buffer, RNA was extracted with DNase-treated RNeasy Micro or Mini kits, with the choice depending on cell number. To prevent cross-contamination, every cell subset was processed on its own, while patient and healthy donor samples were processed together. Using the immunoSEQ multiplex PCR, TCRB sequences were amplified from cDNA into 87-bp fragments spanning the CDR3 region. Amplicons were sequenced on the Illumina HiSeq platform. The study's processing was this. PCR bias was computationally corrected using synthetic template baselines, reads within Hamming distance 2 were collapsed, and singletons that could not be merged were discarded. Reads were aligned against IMGT so that V, D and J genes, CDR3 length and insertions or deletions at six rearrangement sites could be assigned. Clonotype counts were normalized to sorted cell number within each subset before computing true diversity and Gini coefficients with the tcR R package. The overlap coefficient, calculated on TCRB nucleotide sequences, was used to quantify repertoire sharing. Out-of-frame TCRB sequences from naive cells were analyzed to stand in for the pre-selection repertoire. The table comes from immuneACCESS by way of TCRdb, which keeps in-frame sequences with V and J called. Part of the clones is missing from these tables; in studies checked, under half for an unresolved V gene and the rest for unknown reasons. The V and J calls and clone size are taken from that table; D and trimming were inferred from the DNA. This sample comprises around 140,000 clones, 10% of them detected only once. The ten most abundant clones make up under 1.5% of the sample.

A single peripheral blood draw of around 120 mL on average was collected from each donor into heparinised tubes. Using a panel that included CD45RO, CCR7, CD25, CD127, CD95 and CD27, naive, central memory, regulatory and stem cell-like memory CD4+ T cells were sorted on a BD FACSAria II. A purity above 95% was achieved for all sorted populations. PBMCs were isolated right away by Lymphoprep density gradient centrifugation and were stained directly, without culture. To minimize batch effects, samples were stained and sorted in pairs, one healthy donor with one patient per experiment. Rearrangement joined TRBV5-1 to TRBJ1-5, with the D gene not clear enough to name. This clonotype originated in a man between 18 and 35 years old in good health. The sequenced material came from naive CD4+ T cells from blood. The label giving this sample's cell subset or site can be read as: true naive CD4+ T cells. CDR3 sequence: CASSLGDFQPNQPQHF. DNA sequence: TGCGCCAGCAGCTTGGGAGACTTCCAACCCAATCAGCCCCAGCATTTT.